This passage covers 22 T cell receptor beta chains from one sample sequenced in a study of T-cell memory formation after mild COVID-19. TCRdb fed the 5' RACE reads into MiXCR, producing one record per CDR3 protein. The data contain around 390,000 distinct CDR3 sequences, about a sixth of them seen just once; the ten biggest clones take up roughly 21%. Sequenced material: PBMCs or a T cell subset sorted from them (not recorded which). These receptors were collected from a man aged 18 to 29 who had mild COVID-19 (a few samples of this study predate the infection). Cell type and time point are not known.

This rearrangement joins TRBV12-3 or TRBV12-4 to TRBJ2-7; D perhaps matches TRBD2 (6 bases). V lost 6 bases and J lost 2, with 14 bases in between. This CDR3 has 14 amino acids. The CDR3 sequence is CASRLGEAAYEQYF. In DNA form, the CDR3 reads TGTGCCAGCAGACTAGGGGAGGCGGCCTACGAGCAGTACTTC.

The chain carries TRBV20-1 and TRBJ1-1; a possible D gene is TRBD1 (5 bases). Germline V gene lookup returns CDR1 DFQATT and CDR2 SNEGSKA (reference sequence). The ends were cut back, 5 bases at V and 1 base at J, with 8 bases in the middle. The CDR3 sequence is 12 residues long. The CDR3 here is CSALDRNTEAFF. DNA for the CDR3: TGCAGTGCTCTCGACAGGAACACTGAAGCTTTCTTT.

This clonotype was found a few times. The CDR3, as DNA: TGTGCCAGCAGCCTGGGACATTCAGGAGACATTCAGTACTTC. Its translation: CASSLGHSGDIQYF. V gene TRBV12-3 or TRBV12-4 combines with J gene TRBJ2-4; TRBD1 is a possible D gene (6 bases). The CDR3 extends over 14 amino acids. Trimming stripped 6 bases from V and 8 bases from J, with 17 bases between.

The CDR3 DNA is TGCGCCAGCAGTCAATCAGGCCGCGGGGGGGCTTCAGATACGCAGTATTTT. Its protein product is CASSQSGRGGASDTQYF. The chain combines TRBV23-1 with TRBJ2-3; 9 bases match TRBD2. TRBV23-1 is annotated as an ORF whose role is uncertain. With 0 bases clipped from V and 4 bases from J, the junction kept 8 bases outside the gene matches. The CDR3 is made up of 17 amino acids.

The chain recombines TRBV3-1 with TRBJ2-7, with D possibly called TRBD1 or TRBD2 (6 bases each). The germline V gene has CDR1 LGHDT and CDR2 YNNKEL (reference sequence). The CDR3 length is 15 residues. V lost 4 bases and J 3 bases, leaving 16 bases between the germline ends. The DNA of the CDR3 is TGTGCCAGCAGCCCCTTTCGGGGGCCCAGCTACGAGCAGTACTTC. This codes for CASSPFRGPSYEQYF.

V and J are TRBV7-2 and TRBJ2-1, with D tentatively TRBD1 (6 bases). The CDR3 is 14 amino acids. V was shortened by 5 bases and J by 8 bases, with 16 bases between the two germline ends. Germline assignment: CDR1 SGHTA and CDR2 FQGNSA. CDR3: CASSTTQGIHEQFF. CDR3 DNA: TGTGCCAGCAGCACGACCCAGGGGATTCATGAGCAGTTCTTC.

This chain connects TRBV6-2 or TRBV6-3 to TRBJ2-5, with D maybe TRBD2 (5 bases). The CDR3 has 15 amino acids. The V gene's germline CDR1 is MNHEY and CDR2 SVGEGT. V gave up 3 bases and J gave up 4 bases, with 15 bases separating them. The CDR3: CASSYPGRGGETQYF. CDR3 in DNA: TGTGCCAGCAGTTATCCGGGTCGAGGAGGAGAGACCCAGTACTTC.

The chain carries TRBV5-1 and TRBJ1-1; 7 positions agree with TRBD1. Germline CDR1 SGHRS, CDR2 YFSETQ. The CDR3 runs to 14 residues. V was pared by 7 bases and J by 5 bases, with 11 bases of the junction left unmatched. CDR3 amino acids: CASEQGLRKTEAFF. The CDR3 DNA follows: TGCGCCAGCGAACAGGGGTTAAGAAAAACTGAAGCTTTCTTT.

The chain joins TRBV5-1 to TRBJ1-1; D perhaps matches TRBD1 (6 bases). The V gene's germline CDR1 is SGHRS and CDR2 YFSETQ. Between the trimmed V and J ends, which lost 4 bases and 11 bases, there was a span of 21 bases. This CDR3 spans 14 amino acids. This CDR3 is CASSEIEQGPYAFF. CDR3 sequence (DNA): TGCGCCAGCAGCGAGATCGAACAGGGACCCTATGCTTTCTTT.

The chain joins TRBV23-1 to TRBJ1-1; perhaps TRBD1 as D (5 bases). TRBV23-1 counts as an open reading frame of uncertain function. The CDR3 is 10 amino acids. V was pared by 9 bases and J by 11 bases, with 13 bases between. CDR3 nucleotides: TGCGCCAGACTCGGGGGGATGGCTTTCTTT. Translation: CARLGGMAFF.

This clonotype was observed a few times. This chain joins TRBV11-2 and TRBJ1-1; no definite D call. The CDR3 extends over 15 amino acids. Germline V CDR1 and CDR2: SGHAT, FQNNGV. Trimming left V 0 bases short and J 1 base short, with 9 bases between. The CDR3 region has the DNA TGTGCCAGCAGCTTAGATTCAGGACCGAACACTGAAGCTTTCTTT. Its translation is CASSLDSGPNTEAFF.

This clonotype was observed a few times. The V call is TRBV2, the J call TRBJ2-3, with D uncertain. Trimming cost V 1 base and J 5 bases, with 10 bases left between them. CDR3 length equals 14 residues. The germline V gene has CDR1 SNHLY and CDR2 FYNNEI. This chain's CDR3 is CASSEGLPGDTQYF. The CDR3 region has the DNA TGTGCCAGCAGTGAAGGGCTCCCCGGAGATACGCAGTATTTT.

The genes are TRBV7-6 and TRBJ2-7; either TRBD1 or TRBD2 may fit D (6 bases each). The CDR3 totals 16 residues. Germline CDR1 and CDR2: SGHVS and FNYEAQ. Trimming took off 1 base at V and 6 bases at J, with 19 bases between the two ends. CDR3: CASSLGSEGGWREQYF. DNA of the CDR3: TGTGCCAGCAGCTTAGGGTCCGAAGGGGGGTGGCGCGAGCAGTACTTC. Full variable domain (missing parts from reference TRBV7-6 and TRBJ2-7): GAGVSQSPRYKVTKRGQDVALRCDPISGHVSLYWYRQALGQGPEFLTYFNYEAQQDKSGLPNDRFSAERPEGSISTLTIQRTEQRDSAMYRCASSLGSEGGWREQYFGPGTRLTVT.

The V and J genes are TRBV12-3 or TRBV12-4 and TRBJ1-1; D gene ambiguous. The V end was cut by 3 bases, the J end by 0 bases, with 8 bases between. The CDR3 has 14 amino acids. The CDR3 spells CASSLATLNTEAFF. CDR3 nucleotides: TGTGCCAGCAGTTTGGCCACCCTGAACACTGAAGCTTTCTTT.

The CDR3 DNA follows: TGTGCCAGCAGCTTAGTAGGGGGGGAGGGTGCGCCGCCCCAGCATTTT. Encoded protein: CASSLVGGEGAPPQHF. This chain uses TRBV7-2 with TRBJ1-5; a weak D match, TRBD1 (6 bases). Germline V gene data show CDR1 as SGHTA and CDR2 as FQGNSA. This CDR3 has 16 residues. The V end was cut by 1 base, the J end by 9 bases, with 19 bases between.

Many counts were recorded for this clonotype. The chain joins TRBV19 to TRBJ1-1; D remains unclear. CDR3 length: 15 amino acids. Germline V gene lookup returns CDR1 LNHDA and CDR2 SQIVND (reference sequence). Trimming took off 6 bases at V and 5 bases at J, with 19 bases between the two ends. CDR3 sequence: CASSVEGWSGTEAFF. In DNA form, the CDR3 reads TGTGCCAGTAGCGTGGAGGGATGGTCGGGTACTGAAGCTTTCTTT.

The rearrangement links TRBV12-3 or TRBV12-4 to TRBJ1-5, with D unresolved. This CDR3 region has 13 residues. V lost 0 bases and J 6 bases, leaving 6 bases between the germline ends. The CDR3 is CASSLAGSQPQHF. The CDR3 region has the DNA TGTGCCAGCAGTTTAGCCGGCTCTCAGCCCCAGCATTTT.

This clonotype was seen a handful of times. V is TRBV2 and J is TRBJ1-5, with no clear D. V was clipped by 1 base and J by 5 bases, with 9 bases between them. CDR3 length equals 14 residues. Germline V gives CDR1 SNHLY, CDR2 FYNNEI. CDR3 DNA: TGTGCCAGCAGTGAAGGGCAGCCTCATCAGCCCCAGCATTTT. Its translation is CASSEGQPHQPQHF.

This clonotype was seen a handful of times. The chain is built from TRBV7-2 and TRBJ1-1, with unresolved D. CDR1 and CDR2 from the germline V gene are SGHTA and FQGNSA. V gave up 5 bases and J gave up 1 base, with 8 bases separating them. This CDR3 region has 13 residues. CDR3 DNA sequence: TGTGCCAGCAGCCAGCACCCGAACACTGAAGCTTTCTTT. It specifies CASSQHPNTEAFF.

This clonotype was counted between two and nine times. The CDR3 loop reads CASSLEGNGYTF. The CDR3 coding sequence is TGTGCCAGCAGCTTAGAGGGGAATGGCTACACCTTC. The chain recombines TRBV7-9 with TRBJ1-2, with a possible D match to TRBD1 (5 bases). V lost 1 base, J lost 6 bases, and 6 bases lay in between. The CDR3 totals 12 residues. Germline lookup yields CDR1 SEHNR and CDR2 FQNEAQ (reference sequence).

J is TRBJ2-3 and V is TRBV2, with D possibly being TRBD1 (6 bases). V lost 10 bases to trimming and J lost 2 bases, with 13 bases between them. The CDR3 totals 13 residues. From germline, CDR1 is SNHLY and CDR2 FYNNEI. The DNA for the CDR3 is TGTGCCATCAACGGACAGAACACAGATACGCAGTATTTT. This encodes CAINGQNTDTQYF. The variable domain in full, with the rest retrieved from reference TRBV2 and TRBJ2-3, is EPEVTQTPSHQVTQMGQEVILRCVPISNHLYFYWYRQILGQKVEFLVSFYNNEISEKSEIFDDQFSVERPDGSNFTLKIRSTKLEDSAMYFCAINGQNTDTQYFGPGTRLTVL.

There are a few counts of this clonotype. V gene TRBV12-3 or TRBV12-4 combines with J gene TRBJ2-7; 7 nucleotides align to TRBD1. The CDR3 consists of 15 residues. After removal of 5 bases from V and 5 bases from J, the junction contained 12 bases not matched to a gene. The CDR3 region is CASSTTGDNRDEQYF. CDR3 DNA: TGTGCCAGCAGTACCACAGGGGATAACCGTGACGAGCAGTACTTC.